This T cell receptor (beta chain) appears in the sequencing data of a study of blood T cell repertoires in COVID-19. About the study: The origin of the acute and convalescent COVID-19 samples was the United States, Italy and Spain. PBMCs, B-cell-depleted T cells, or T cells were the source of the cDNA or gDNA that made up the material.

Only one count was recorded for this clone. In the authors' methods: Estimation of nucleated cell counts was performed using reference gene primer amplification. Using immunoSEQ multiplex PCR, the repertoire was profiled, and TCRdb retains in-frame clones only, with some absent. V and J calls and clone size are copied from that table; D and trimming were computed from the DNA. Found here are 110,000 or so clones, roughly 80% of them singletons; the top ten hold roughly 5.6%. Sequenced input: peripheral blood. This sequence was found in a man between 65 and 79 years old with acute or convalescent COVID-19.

The DNA for the CDR3 is TGCGCCAGCAGCTTGGGCTCGCGGGGGGCCTTAAACACCGGGGAGCTGTTTTTT. Translating it yields CASSLGSRGALNTGELFF. This rearrangement joins TRBV5-1 to TRBJ2-2, with 8 bases identical to TRBD2. This CDR3 is built from 18 residues. Per the germline V gene, CDR1 is SGHRS and CDR2 is YFSETQ. Trimming at V came to 0 bases and at J to 2 bases, leaving 9 bases not matched to a gene.